This T cell receptor beta chain derives from a study of early T cells in non-severe SARS-CoV-2 infection. Study observations and caveats: A preference for anti-spike CD8 responses marked VDJdb matching, which missed private and CD4 specificities.

The CDR3 spans 12 residues. V was clipped by 4 bases and J by 2 bases, with 6 bases between them. Germline loops: CDR1 WSHSY, CDR2 SAAADI. This clonotype was seen a few times. Its antigen remains unknown. TCRdb independently ran MiXCR on the 5' RACE reads; one entry per CDR3 protein. The data contain tens of thousands of distinct CDR3 sequences, roughly 13% of them seen just once; the ten biggest clones take up 1% to 1.4%. Sequenced sample: whole blood. J is TRBJ2-7 and V is TRBV10-2; D possibly corresponds to TRBD1 (6 bases). The clonotype originates from an adult who was a healthcare worker with PCR-confirmed SARS-CoV-2 infection or an uninfected control (not recorded which). CDR3 protein: CASSGDTYEQYF. In DNA, the CDR3 is TGCGCCAGCAGTGGGGACACCTACGAGCAGTACTTC.